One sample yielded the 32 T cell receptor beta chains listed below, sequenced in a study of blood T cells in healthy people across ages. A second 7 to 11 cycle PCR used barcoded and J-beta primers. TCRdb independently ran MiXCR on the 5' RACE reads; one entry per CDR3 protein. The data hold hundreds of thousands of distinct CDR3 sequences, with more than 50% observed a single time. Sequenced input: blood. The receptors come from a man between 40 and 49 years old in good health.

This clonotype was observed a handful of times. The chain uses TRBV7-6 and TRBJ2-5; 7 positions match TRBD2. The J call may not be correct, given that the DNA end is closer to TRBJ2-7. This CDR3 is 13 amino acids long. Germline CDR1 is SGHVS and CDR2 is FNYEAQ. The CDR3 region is CASSRTLAAEQYF. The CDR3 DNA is TGTGCCAGCAGCCGAACCCTAGCGGCCGAGCAGTACTTC.

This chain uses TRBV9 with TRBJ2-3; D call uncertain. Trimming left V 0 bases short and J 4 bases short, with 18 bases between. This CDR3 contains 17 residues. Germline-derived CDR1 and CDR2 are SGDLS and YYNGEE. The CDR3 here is CASSVALTLKGADTQYF. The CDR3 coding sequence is TGTGCCAGCAGCGTAGCTCTTACGTTAAAAGGAGCAGATACGCAGTATTTT. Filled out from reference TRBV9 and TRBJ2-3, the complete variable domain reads DSGVTQTPKHLITATGQRVTLRCSPRSGDLSVYWYQQSLDQGLQFLIQYYNGEERAKGNILERFSAQQFPDLHSELNLSSLELGDSALYFCASSVALTLKGADTQYFGPGTRLTVL.

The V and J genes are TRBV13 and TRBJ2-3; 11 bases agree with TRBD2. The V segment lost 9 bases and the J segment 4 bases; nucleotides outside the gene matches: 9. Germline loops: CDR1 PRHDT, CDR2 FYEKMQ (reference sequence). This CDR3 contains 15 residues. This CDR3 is CASSQRSGGADTQYF. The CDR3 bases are TGTGCCAGTAGCCAACGTAGCGGGGGGGCAGATACGCAGTATTTT.

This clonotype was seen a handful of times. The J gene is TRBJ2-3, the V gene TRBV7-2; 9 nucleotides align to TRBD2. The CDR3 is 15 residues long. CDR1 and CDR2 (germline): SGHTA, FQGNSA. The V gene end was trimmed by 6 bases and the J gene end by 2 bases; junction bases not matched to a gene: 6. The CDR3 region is CASRAAGGITDTQYF. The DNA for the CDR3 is TGTGCCAGCAGGGCCGCGGGAGGGATCACAGATACGCAGTATTTT.

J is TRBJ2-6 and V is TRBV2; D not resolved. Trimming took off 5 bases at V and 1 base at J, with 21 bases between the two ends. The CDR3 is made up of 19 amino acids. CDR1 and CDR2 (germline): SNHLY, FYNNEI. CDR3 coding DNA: TGTGCCAGCAGTCTACTTGGGTCGCTTATCCAATCTGGGGCCAACGTCCTGACTTTC. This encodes CASSLLGSLIQSGANVLTF.

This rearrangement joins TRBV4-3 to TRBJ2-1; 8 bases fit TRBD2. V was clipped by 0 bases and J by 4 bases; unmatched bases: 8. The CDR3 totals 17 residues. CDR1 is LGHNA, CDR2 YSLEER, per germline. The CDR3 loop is CASSQDLRSGGYNEQFF. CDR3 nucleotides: TGCGCCAGCAGCCAAGACCTACGAAGCGGGGGATACAATGAGCAGTTCTTC.

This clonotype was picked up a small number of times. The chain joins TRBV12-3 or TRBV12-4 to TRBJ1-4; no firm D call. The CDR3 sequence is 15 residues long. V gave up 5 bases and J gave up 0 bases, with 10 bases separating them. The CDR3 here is CASSADGATNEKLFF. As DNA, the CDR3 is TGTGCCAGCAGTGCGGACGGAGCAACTAATGAAAAACTGTTTTTT.

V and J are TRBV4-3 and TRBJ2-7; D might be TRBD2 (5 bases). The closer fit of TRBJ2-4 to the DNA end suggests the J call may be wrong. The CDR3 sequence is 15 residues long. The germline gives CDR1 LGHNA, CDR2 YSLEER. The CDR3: CASSQDWETKNIQYF. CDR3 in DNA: TGCGCCAGCAGCCAAGATTGGGAGACCAAAAACATTCAGTACTTC.

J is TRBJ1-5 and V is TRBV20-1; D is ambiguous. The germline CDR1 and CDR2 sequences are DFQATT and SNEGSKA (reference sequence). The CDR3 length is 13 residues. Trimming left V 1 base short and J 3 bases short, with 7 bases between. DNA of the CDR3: TGCAGTGCTAGAGTTCAGGACAATCAGCCCCAGCATTTT. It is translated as CSARVQDNQPQHF.

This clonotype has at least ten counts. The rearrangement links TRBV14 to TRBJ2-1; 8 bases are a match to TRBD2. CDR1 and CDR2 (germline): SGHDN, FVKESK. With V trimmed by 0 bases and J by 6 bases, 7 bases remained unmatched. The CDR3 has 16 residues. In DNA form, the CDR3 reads TGTGCCAGCAGCCAAGATTCAGGACTAGCACGCAATGAGCAGTTCTTC. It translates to CASSQDSGLARNEQFF.

The CDR3 nucleotides read TGTGCCAGCAGCGTCGAAGATTACTCCTACAATGAGCAGTTCTTC. This codes for CASSVEDYSYNEQFF. This chain uses TRBV9 with TRBJ2-1, with no clear D. The CDR3 totals 15 residues. The germline CDR1 and CDR2 sequences are SGDLS and YYNGEE. V shed 2 bases and J shed 0 bases, with 9 bases lying between them.

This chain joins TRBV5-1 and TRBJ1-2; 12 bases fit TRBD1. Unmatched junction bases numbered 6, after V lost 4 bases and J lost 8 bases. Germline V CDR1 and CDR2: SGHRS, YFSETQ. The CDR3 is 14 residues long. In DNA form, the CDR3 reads TGCGCCAGCAGCCTCGGGGACAGGGGGCACGGCTACACCTTC. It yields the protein CASSLGDRGHGYTF.

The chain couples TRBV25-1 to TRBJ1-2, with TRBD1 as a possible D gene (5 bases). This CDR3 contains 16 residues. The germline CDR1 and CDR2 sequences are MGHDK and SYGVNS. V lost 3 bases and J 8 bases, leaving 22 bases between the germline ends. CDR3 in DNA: TGTGCCAGCAGTGATTCAGGGAGAGGGCCCCTCCAAGGCTACACCTTC. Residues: CASSDSGRGPLQGYTF.

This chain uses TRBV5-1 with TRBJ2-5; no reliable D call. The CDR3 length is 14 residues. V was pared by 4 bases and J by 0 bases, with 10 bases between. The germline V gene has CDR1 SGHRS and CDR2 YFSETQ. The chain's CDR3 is CASSTGRDQETQYF. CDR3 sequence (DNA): TGCGCCAGCAGCACTGGACGGGACCAAGAGACCCAGTACTTC.

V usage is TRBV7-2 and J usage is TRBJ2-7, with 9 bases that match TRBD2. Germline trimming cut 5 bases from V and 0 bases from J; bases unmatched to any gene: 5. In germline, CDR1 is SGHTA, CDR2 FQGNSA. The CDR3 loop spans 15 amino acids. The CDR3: CASSLHSGSSYEQYF. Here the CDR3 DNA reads TGTGCCAGCAGCCTCCATAGCGGGAGCTCCTACGAGCAGTACTTC.

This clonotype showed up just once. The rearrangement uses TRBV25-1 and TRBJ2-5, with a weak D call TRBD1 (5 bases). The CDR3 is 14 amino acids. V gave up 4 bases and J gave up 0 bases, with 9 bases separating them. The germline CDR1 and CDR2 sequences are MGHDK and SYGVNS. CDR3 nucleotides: TGTGCCAGCAGTGGGACACTGTACCAAGAGACCCAGTACTTC. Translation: CASSGTLYQETQYF.

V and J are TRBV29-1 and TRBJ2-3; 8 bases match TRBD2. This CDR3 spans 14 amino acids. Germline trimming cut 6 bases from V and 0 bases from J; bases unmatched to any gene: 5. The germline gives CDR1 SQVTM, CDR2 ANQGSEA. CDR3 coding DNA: TGCAGCGTATCGGGAGGGGACAGCACAGATACGCAGTATTTT. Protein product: CSVSGGDSTDTQYF.

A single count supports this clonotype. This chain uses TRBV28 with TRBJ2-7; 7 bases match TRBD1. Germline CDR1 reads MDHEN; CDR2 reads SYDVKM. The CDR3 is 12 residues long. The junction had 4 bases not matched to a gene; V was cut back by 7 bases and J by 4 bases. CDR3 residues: CASMTGMYEQYF. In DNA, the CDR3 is TGTGCCAGCATGACAGGGATGTACGAGCAGTACTTC. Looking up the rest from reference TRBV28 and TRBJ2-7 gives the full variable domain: DVKVTQSSRYLVKRTGEKVFLECVQDMDHENMFWYRQDPGLGLRLIYFSYDVKMKEKGDIPEGYSVSREKKERFSLILESASTNQTSMYLCASMTGMYEQYFGPGTRLTVT.

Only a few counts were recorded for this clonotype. This CDR3 reads CASSLARGQAFF. DNA for the CDR3: TGTGCCAGCAGCTTAGCGCGGGGGCAAGCTTTCTTT. V is TRBV7-6 and J is TRBJ1-1, with D tentatively TRBD1 (6 bases). CDR1 and CDR2 (germline): SGHVS, FNYEAQ. The length of the CDR3 is 12 residues. V was pared by 0 bases and J by 9 bases, with 8 bases between.

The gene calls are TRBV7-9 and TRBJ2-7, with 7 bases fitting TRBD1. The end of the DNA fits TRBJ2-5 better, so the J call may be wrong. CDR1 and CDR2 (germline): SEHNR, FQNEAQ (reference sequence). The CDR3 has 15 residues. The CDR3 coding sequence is TGTGCCAGCAGCTTACGGGACAGAAGTTGGGAGACCCAGTACTTC. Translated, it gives CASSLRDRSWETQYF.

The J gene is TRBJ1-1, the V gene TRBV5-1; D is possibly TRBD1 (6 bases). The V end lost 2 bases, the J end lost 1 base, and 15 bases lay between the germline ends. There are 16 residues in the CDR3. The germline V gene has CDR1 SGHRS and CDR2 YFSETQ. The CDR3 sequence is CASSFQRGGPNTEAFF. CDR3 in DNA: TGCGCCAGCAGCTTCCAGAGGGGGGGACCGAACACTGAAGCTTTCTTT. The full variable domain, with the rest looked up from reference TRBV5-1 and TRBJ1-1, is KAGVTQTPRYLIKTRGQQVTLSCSPISGHRSVSWYQQTPGQGLQFLFEYFSETQRNKGNFPGRFSGRQFSNSRSEMNVSTLELGDSALYLCASSFQRGGPNTEAFFGQGTRLTVV.

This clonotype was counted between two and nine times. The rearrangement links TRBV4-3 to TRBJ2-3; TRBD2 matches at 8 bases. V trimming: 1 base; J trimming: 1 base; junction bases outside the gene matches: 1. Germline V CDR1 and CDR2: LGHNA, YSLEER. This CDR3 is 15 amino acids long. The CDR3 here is CASSQVREGTDTQYF. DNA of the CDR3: TGCGCCAGCAGCCAAGTGCGGGAGGGCACAGATACGCAGTATTTT.

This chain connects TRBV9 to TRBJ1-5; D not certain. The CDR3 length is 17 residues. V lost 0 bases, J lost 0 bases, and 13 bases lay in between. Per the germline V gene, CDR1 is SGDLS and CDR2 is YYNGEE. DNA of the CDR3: TGTGCCAGCAGCGTAGAAAGGGCAGGAGATAGCAATCAGCCCCAGCATTTT. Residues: CASSVERAGDSNQPQHF.

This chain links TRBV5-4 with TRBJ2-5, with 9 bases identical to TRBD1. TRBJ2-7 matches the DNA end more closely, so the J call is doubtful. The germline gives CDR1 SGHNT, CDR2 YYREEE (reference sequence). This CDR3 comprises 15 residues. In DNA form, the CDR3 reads TGTGCCAGCAGCTGGGGGGACAGGGCTGGGAACGAGCAGTACTTC. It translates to CASSWGDRAGNEQYF.

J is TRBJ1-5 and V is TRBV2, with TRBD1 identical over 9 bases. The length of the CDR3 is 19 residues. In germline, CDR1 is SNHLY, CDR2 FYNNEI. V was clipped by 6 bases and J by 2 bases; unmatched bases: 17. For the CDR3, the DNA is TGTGCCAGCAGCCGTACGGCCGGGACAGGGAAAGGTGGCAATCAGCCCCAGCATTTT. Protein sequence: CASSRTAGTGKGGNQPQHF.

The CDR3 loop is CASSPQPTNTEAFF. The DNA for the CDR3 is TGTGCCAGCAGCCCCCAGCCGACGAACACTGAAGCTTTCTTT. The chain joins TRBV7-6 to TRBJ1-1; the D is unclear. Germline loops: CDR1 SGHVS, CDR2 FNYEAQ. The V and J ends lost 5 bases and 1 base respectively, with 11 bases between them. This CDR3 spans 14 amino acids.

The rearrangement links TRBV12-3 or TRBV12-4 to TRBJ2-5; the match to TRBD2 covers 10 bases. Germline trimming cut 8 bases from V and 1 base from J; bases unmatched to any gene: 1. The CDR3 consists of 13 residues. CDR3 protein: CASGLAVQETQYF. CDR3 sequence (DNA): TGTGCCAGCGGACTAGCGGTCCAAGAGACCCAGTACTTC.

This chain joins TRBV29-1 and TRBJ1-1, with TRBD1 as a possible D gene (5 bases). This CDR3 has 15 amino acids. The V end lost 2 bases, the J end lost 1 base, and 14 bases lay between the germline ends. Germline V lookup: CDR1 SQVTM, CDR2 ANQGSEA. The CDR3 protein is CSVEPLGAQNTEAFF. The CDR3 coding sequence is TGCAGCGTTGAACCACTCGGGGCGCAGAACACTGAAGCTTTCTTT.

The CDR3 DNA sequence: TGCGCCAGCAGCCAACAGGGAAACGCCGGGGAGCTGTTTTTT. Protein: CASSQQGNAGELFF. J is TRBJ2-2 and V is TRBV5-1, with a tentative D call TRBD1 (6 bases). Deletions cut 4 bases from V and 6 bases from J, with 13 bases between. The CDR3 spans 14 residues. Germline loops: CDR1 SGHRS, CDR2 YFSETQ.

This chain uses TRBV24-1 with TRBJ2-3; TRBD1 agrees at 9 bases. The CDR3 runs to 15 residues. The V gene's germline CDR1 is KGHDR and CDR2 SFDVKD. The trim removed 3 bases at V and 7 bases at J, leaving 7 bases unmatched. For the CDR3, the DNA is TGTGCCACCAGTGATCCACAGGGACAGGGTCATACGCAGTATTTT. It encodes CATSDPQGQGHTQYF.

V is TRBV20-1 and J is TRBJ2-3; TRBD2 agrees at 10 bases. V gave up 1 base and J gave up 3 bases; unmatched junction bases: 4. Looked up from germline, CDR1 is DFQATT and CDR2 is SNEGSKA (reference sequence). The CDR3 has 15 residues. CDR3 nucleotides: TGCAGTGCTAGAGTGGCTAGCGGGAGTACAGATACGCAGTATTTT. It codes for CSARVASGSTDTQYF.

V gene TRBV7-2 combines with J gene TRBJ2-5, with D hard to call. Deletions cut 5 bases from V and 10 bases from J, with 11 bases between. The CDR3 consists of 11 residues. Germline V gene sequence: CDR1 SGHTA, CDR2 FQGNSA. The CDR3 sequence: CASSTPLGQYF. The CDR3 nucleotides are TGTGCCAGCAGCACCCCCTTGGGCCAGTACTTC.